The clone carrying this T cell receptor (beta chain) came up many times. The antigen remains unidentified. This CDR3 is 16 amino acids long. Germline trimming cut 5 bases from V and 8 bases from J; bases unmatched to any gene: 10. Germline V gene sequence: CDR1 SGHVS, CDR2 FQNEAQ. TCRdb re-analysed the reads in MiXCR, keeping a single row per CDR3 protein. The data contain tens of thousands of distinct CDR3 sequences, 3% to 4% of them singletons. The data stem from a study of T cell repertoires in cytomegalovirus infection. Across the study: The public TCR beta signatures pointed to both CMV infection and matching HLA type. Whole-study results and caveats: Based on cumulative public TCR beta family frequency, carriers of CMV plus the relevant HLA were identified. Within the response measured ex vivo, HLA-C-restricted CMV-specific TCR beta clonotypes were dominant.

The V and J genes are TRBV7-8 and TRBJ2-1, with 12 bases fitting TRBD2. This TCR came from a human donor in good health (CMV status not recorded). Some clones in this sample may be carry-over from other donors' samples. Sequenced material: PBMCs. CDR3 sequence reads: CASSRTLAGGVYEQFF. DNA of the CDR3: TGTGCCAGCAGCCGAACACTAGCGGGAGGTGTGTATGAGCAGTTCTTC. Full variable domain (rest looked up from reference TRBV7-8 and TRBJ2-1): GAGVSQSPRYKVAKRGQDVALRCDPISGHVSLFWYQQALGQGPEFLTYFQNEAQLDKSGLPSDRFFAERPEGSVSTLKIQRTQQEDSAVYLCASSRTLAGGVYEQFFGPGTRLTVL.